This T cell receptor (beta chain) was identified during a study of beta chain features in type 1 diabetes. Study-level findings and limits: Because the template was cDNA, high-expressing cells might be over-represented. Patients and controls would be equally affected if PCR favored shorter templates.

From germline, CDR1 is MGHRA and CDR2 YSYEKL. The CDR3 length is 15 residues. V shed 2 bases and J 4 bases; nucleotides not matched to a gene: 4. This clone has only a few counts. Its target is unknown. Expressed TCRB transcripts were sequenced because the entire RNA isolate underwent reverse transcription. This table comes from immunoSEQ multiplex PCR, and its TCRdb copy is limited to in-frame clones, with some not included. The sample records about 360,000 clones, 10% to 15% being singletons. The clonotype was recovered from a man younger than 35 in good health. Sequenced sample: naive CD4+ T cells from blood. The gene calls are TRBV4-1 and TRBJ2-4; 8 nucleotides match TRBD1. The CDR3 bases are TGCGCCAGCAGCCAACAAGACAGGGGAAAAAACATTCAGTACTTC. Translation: CASSQQDRGKNIQYF.